This is a list of T cell receptor beta chains from one sample in a study of human T cells and chemical hapten exposure. MiXCR, applied by TCRdb to the RACE reads, yields one record per CDR3 protein. The sample has some 350,000 distinct CDR3 sequences, about 7% seen once; the top ten hold approximately 8%. Sequenced material: whole blood, taken in connection with sensitization to the hapten diphenylcyclopropenone (DPC). The receptors here all came from a young woman with alopecia areata. Some clones in this sample may be carry-over from other donors' samples. The CDR3 runs from the conserved cysteine through the conserved F or W. A D gene is named only where the DNA matches it firmly. Part of the rows lack a size; the others show once, few, many or a class for expanded clones.

clone size	V gene	J gene	D gene	CDR3 DNA	CDR3 protein
-	TRBV3-1	TRBJ2-5	-	TGTGCCAGCTCGGGGCTGAAAAAGACCCAGTACTTC	CASSGLKKTQYF
many	TRBV5-1	TRBJ2-7	-	TGCGCCAGCAGCTTGGACAGGATCTCCTACGAGCAGTACTTC	CASSLDRISYEQYF
many	TRBV7-2	TRBJ1-6	-	TGTGCCAGCAGCTTACAGACAGGCCAAGGGAATAATTCACCCCTCCACTTT	CASSLQTGQGNNSPLHF
few	TRBV12-3/TRBV12-4	TRBJ1-6	-	TGTGCCAGCAGTCCCGCCCGGGGGGTACCCCTCCACTTT	CASSPARGVPLHF
-	TRBV7-2	TRBJ2-5	TRBD2	TGTGCCAGCAGCTTAGGACTAGCGGGGGGCCAGGAGACCCAGTACTTC	CASSLGLAGGQETQYF
-	TRBV29-1	TRBJ1-2	-	TGCAGCGTTGAAAGGGGGGCGCATGGCTACACCTTC	CSVERGAHGYTF
many	TRBV20-1	TRBJ1-2	TRBD1	TGCAGTGCGAGCCCACCGGGACAGGTCGAACGGGGCTACACCTTC	CSASPPGQVERGYTF
-	TRBV12-3/TRBV12-4	TRBJ1-4	-	TGTGCCAGCAGTTTTGGTGGGTCGAGGGCCTCTGAAAAACTGTTTTTT	CASSFGGSRASEKLFF
-	TRBV10-3	TRBJ2-7	-	TGTGCCATCAGAGATAGCTGGGCCTACGAGCAGTACTTC	CAIRDSWAYEQYF
few	TRBV7-3	TRBJ2-2	-	TGTGCCAGCAGCCCCCTGAATCTCGGGGAGCTGTTTTTT	CASSPLNLGELFF
few	TRBV7-9	TRBJ2-3	-	TGTGCCAGCAGCGCAGGGAGACTCAGCACAGATACGCAGTATTTT	CASSAGRLSTDTQYF
few	TRBV20-1	TRBJ1-5	TRBD1	TGCAGTGCTAGAGCCTCAGGGGGTTACAATCAGCCCCAGCATTTT	CSARASGGYNQPQHF
many	TRBV6-2/TRBV6-3	TRBJ1-6	TRBD1	TGTGCCAGCAGTTACCGGACAGGGGAAAATTCACCCCTCCACTTT	CASSYRTGENSPLHF
-	TRBV7-8	TRBJ1-3	-	TGTGCCAGCAGCTTCCGGGTCTCTGGAAACACCATATATTTT	CASSFRVSGNTIYF
-	TRBV7-2	TRBJ2-3	TRBD2	TGTGCCAGCAGCCGAGGACTAGCGGGGGGCGATACGCAGTATTTT	CASSRGLAGGDTQYF
many	TRBV7-9	TRBJ2-1	-	TGTGCCAGCAGCTTAGTTGCCCCAAGTATATGGTTCTTC	CASSLVAPSIWFF
many	TRBV7-9	TRBJ2-1	-	TGTGCCAGCAGCTCACCACTTACAGGGAGCTCCTACAATGAGCAGTTCTTC	CASSSPLTGSSYNEQFF
-	TRBV2	TRBJ2-1	TRBD2	TGTGCCAGCAGTCTGGGACTAGCGGGGAGGAATCGCAATGAGCAGTTCTTC	CASSLGLAGRNRNEQFF
-	TRBV27	TRBJ1-1	-	TGTGCCAGCAGTTTATCATTCGGGGCTGAAGCTTTCTTT	CASSLSFGAEAFF
many	TRBV4-1	TRBJ2-2	TRBD1	TGCGCCAGCAGCGATGGGACAGGGCAGGCCGGGGAGCTGTTTTTT	CASSDGTGQAGELFF
-	TRBV11-2	TRBJ1-2	TRBD1	TGTGCCAGCAGCTTAGGGACAGGTACGGGCTATGGCTACACCTTC	CASSLGTGTGYGYTF
many	TRBV29-1	TRBJ2-3	TRBD1	TGCAGCGTCGCCGGGACAGGGAAAAAGATCGGCACAGATACGCAGTATTTT	CSVAGTGKKIGTDTQYF
-	TRBV6-2/TRBV6-3	TRBJ2-3	TRBD2	TGTGCCAGCAGTCCGGGACTAGCATTACCAGATACGCAGTATTTT	CASSPGLALPDTQYF
-	TRBV10-3	TRBJ1-1	TRBD1	TGTGCCACGACAGGGGGCCCCACTGAAGCTTTCTTT	CATTGGPTEAFF
many	TRBV6-5	TRBJ2-4	TRBD1	TGTGCCAGCAGTCCTGGGACAGGGAGGACCAAAAACATTCAGTACTTC	CASSPGTGRTKNIQYF
few	TRBV7-2	TRBJ1-5	-	TGTGCCAGCAGCTTTCTAAACAGCAATCAGCCCCAGCATTTT	CASSFLNSNQPQHF
few	TRBV6-2/TRBV6-3	TRBJ1-6	-	TGTGCCAGCAGTCGGGGACGGGATAATTCACCCCTCCACTTT	CASSRGRDNSPLHF
many	TRBV14	TRBJ2-6	-	TGTGCCAGCAGCCAAGGGGGGATGGGGGCCAACGTCCTGACTTTC	CASSQGGMGANVLTF
few	TRBV6-6	TRBJ2-6	-	TGTGCCAGCAGTTACAGGGAACCTCGCTCTGGGGCCAACGTCCTGACTTTC	CASSYREPRSGANVLTF
few	TRBV6-2/TRBV6-3	TRBJ2-3	-	TGTGCCAGCAGTAGCCCAAGGGGGTCCTGGGGAGATACGCAGTATTTT	CASSSPRGSWGDTQYF
-	TRBV18	TRBJ2-6	TRBD1	TGTGCCAGCTCACCACTCCGGGACAGGCTAGCTGGGGCCAACGTCCTGACTTTC	CASSPLRDRLAGANVLTF
many	TRBV7-8	TRBJ2-4	-	TGTGCCAGCAGCTTAGCGGGGTCTTCCCCCCAGTACTTC	CASSLAGSSPQYF
few	TRBV10-3	TRBJ2-1	TRBD2	TGTGCCATCAGTGGGGCTAGAGTGACTAGCGGGGGCAATGAGCAGTTCTTC	CAISGARVTSGGNEQFF
-	TRBV28	TRBJ1-2	-	TGTGCCAGCAGTTTCGCCACTCGGGTCAAAGGGGCCTATGGCTACACCTTC	CASSFATRVKGAYGYTF
-	TRBV6-1	TRBJ1-5	-	TGTGCCCCGAGCGACTGGTACCATAGCAATCAGCCCCAGCATTTT	CAPSDWYHSNQPQHF
-	TRBV18	TRBJ1-1	-	TGTGCCAGCTCACCACTGCCCGTGGGCAGGAGCGGGGTAGGGAACACTGAAGCTTTCTTT	CASSPLPVGRSGVGNTEAFF
many	TRBV5-1	TRBJ1-1	-	TGCGCCAGCAGCTTCGGCAATTCGAACACTGAAGCTTTCTTT	CASSFGNSNTEAFF
few	TRBV6-6	TRBJ1-5	-	TGTGCCAGCAGTTACGCTCCACTACAGGGCAATCAGCCCCAGCATTTT	CASSYAPLQGNQPQHF
few	TRBV3-1	TRBJ2-1	TRBD2	TGTGCCAGCAGCCAAGGAACTAGCGGTCCATACAATGAGCAGTTCTTC	CASSQGTSGPYNEQFF
few	TRBV13	TRBJ1-1	TRBD1	TGTGCCAGCAGCGGACAGGGGCGAATCACTGAAGCTTTCTTT	CASSGQGRITEAFF
few	TRBV12-5	TRBJ2-7	-	TGTGCTAGTGGTAACGGGGCTCTCTACGAGCAGTACTTC	CASGNGALYEQYF
few	TRBV27	TRBJ1-5	-	TGTGCCAGCAGAGCGGGAGGTTTAAGCAATCAGCCCCAGCATTTT	CASRAGGLSNQPQHF
-	TRBV6-2/TRBV6-3	TRBJ1-1	-	TGTGCCAGCAGCCACACCGGGAGAACTGAAGCTTTCTTT	CASSHTGRTEAFF
many	TRBV10-3	TRBJ2-4	-	TGTGCCATCAGTGCTGAGGGAAACATTCAGTACTTC	CAISAEGNIQYF
few	TRBV4-2	TRBJ1-4	-	TGTGCCAGCAGCCAAGACCGGGGCAAGCGGGATGAAAAACTGTTTTTT	CASSQDRGKRDEKLFF
few	TRBV7-8	TRBJ2-1	TRBD1	TGTGCCAGCAGCCCTAGGGGGGGACAGGGTTACAATGAGCAGTTCTTC	CASSPRGGQGYNEQFF
-	TRBV7-2	TRBJ2-3	-	TGTGCCAGCAGCTTAGACCCCTTCACAGATACGCAGTATTTT	CASSLDPFTDTQYF
few	TRBV4-2	TRBJ2-3	-	TGTGCCAGCAGCCAAGATTTCGAAGCCCCAGATACGCAGTATTTT	CASSQDFEAPDTQYF
few	TRBV20-1	TRBJ1-5	-	TGCAGTGCTAGGGACAGCTATAGCAATCAGCCCCAGCATTTT	CSARDSYSNQPQHF
many	TRBV18	TRBJ2-1	-	TGTGCCAGCTCACCACCGCAGTTTGTTGGCCAGGGGGGTGAGCAGTTCTTC	CASSPPQFVGQGGEQFF
-	TRBV20-1	TRBJ1-4	-	TGCAGTGCTAGAGATCCGACAGCCCGGCGAGGTGAAAAACTGTTTTTT	CSARDPTARRGEKLFF
few	TRBV5-1	TRBJ1-4	-	TGCGCCAGCAGGATGGGGACGGGCCTTAATGAAAAACTGTTTTTT	CASRMGTGLNEKLFF
few	TRBV28	TRBJ1-1	TRBD1	TGTGCCAGCAGTGAGAGACAGGGGGCAACTGAAGCTTTCTTT	CASSERQGATEAFF